This T cell receptor (beta chain) is from a study of OX40 agonist ivuxolimab in advanced cancers. On the study more broadly: Every 2 weeks, patients got intravenous ivuxolimab at one of six dose levels (0.01-10 mg/kg). Prior anti-PD-1, anti-PD-L1 or anti-CTLA-4 therapy did not bar entry, and more than 35% had some.

Of note for this clone: The same CDR3 arises from other DNA sequences in this sample as well.

Sequencing was performed with immunoSEQ multiplex PCR; in TCRdb, only in-frame clones are kept and a portion is missing. The table has 60,000 or so clones, approximately 83% seen once; the top ten hold roughly an eighth. Trimming left V 8 bases short and J 1 base short, with 17 bases between. The CDR3 has 15 amino acids. Per germline, CDR1 SNHLY and CDR2 FYNNEI. This receptor was obtained from an adult with an advanced solid tumor such as melanoma, head and neck, liver or kidney cancer. The rearrangement uses TRBV2 and TRBJ1-2; tentatively, D is TRBD1 (5 bases). This specimen was CD4+ or CD8+ T cells sorted from blood, taken in a trial of the OX40 agonist ivuxolimab. The CDR3 DNA follows: TGTGCCAGCCACCAGGGACTTTCGGTTAACTATGGCTACACCTTC. Translating gives CASHQGLSVNYGYTF.